This TCR beta chain is from a study of blood T cell repertoires in COVID-19. On the study more broadly: The origin of the acute and convalescent COVID-19 samples was the United States, Italy and Spain.

This CDR3 is built from 14 residues. The ends lost 1 base at V and 7 bases at J; junction bases unmatched: 4. Germline CDR1 is SGHTA and CDR2 is FQGNSA. Clones were read by immunoSEQ multiplex PCR, and TCRdb kept only the in-frame ones, dropping some. The data show about 160,000 clones, approximately 80% seen once. This receptor was obtained from a man aged 55-75 years with acute or convalescent COVID-19. Specimen: peripheral blood. The J gene is TRBJ2-1, the V gene TRBV7-2, with 7 bases matching TRBD2. CDR3 residues: CASSLGGGLNEQFF. The DNA of the CDR3 is TGTGCCAGCAGCTTAGGGGGGGGACTAAATGAGCAGTTCTTC.